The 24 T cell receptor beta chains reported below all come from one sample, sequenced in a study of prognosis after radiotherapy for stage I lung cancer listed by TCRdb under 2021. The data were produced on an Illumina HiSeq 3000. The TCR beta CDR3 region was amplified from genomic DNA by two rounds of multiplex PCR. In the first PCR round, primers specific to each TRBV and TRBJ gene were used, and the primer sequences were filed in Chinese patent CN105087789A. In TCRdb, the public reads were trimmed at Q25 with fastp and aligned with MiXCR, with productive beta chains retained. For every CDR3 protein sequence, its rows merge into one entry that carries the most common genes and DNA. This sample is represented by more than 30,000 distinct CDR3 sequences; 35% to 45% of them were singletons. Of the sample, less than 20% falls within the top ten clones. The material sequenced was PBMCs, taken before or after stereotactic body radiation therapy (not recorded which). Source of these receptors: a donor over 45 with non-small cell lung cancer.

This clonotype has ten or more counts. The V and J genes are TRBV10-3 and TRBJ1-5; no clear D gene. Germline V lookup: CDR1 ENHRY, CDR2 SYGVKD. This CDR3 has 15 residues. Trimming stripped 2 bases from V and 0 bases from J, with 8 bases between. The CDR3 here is CAISEGQDSNQPQHF. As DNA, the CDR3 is TGTGCCATCAGTGAGGGGCAGGATAGCAATCAGCCCCAGCATTTT.

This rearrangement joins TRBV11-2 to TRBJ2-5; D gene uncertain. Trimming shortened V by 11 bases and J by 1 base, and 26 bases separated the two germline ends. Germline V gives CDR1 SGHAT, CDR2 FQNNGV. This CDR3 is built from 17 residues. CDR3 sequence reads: CAWSVTFGHPSQETQYF. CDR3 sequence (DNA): TGTGCCTGGAGTGTAACCTTCGGGCATCCGAGCCAAGAGACCCAGTACTTC.

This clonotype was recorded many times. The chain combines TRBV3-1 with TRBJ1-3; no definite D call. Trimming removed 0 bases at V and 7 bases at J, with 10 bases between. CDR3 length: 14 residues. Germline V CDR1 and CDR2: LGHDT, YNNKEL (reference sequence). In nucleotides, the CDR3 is TGTGCCAGCAGCCAAGATGCCGGGTACAACACCATATATTTT. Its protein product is CASSQDAGYNTIYF. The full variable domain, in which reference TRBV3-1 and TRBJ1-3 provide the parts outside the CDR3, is DTAVSQTPKYLVTQMGNDKSIKCEQNLGHDTMYWYKQDSKKFLKIMFSYNNKELIINETVPNRFSPKSPDKAHLNLHINSLELGDSAVYFCASSQDAGYNTIYFGEGSWLTVV.

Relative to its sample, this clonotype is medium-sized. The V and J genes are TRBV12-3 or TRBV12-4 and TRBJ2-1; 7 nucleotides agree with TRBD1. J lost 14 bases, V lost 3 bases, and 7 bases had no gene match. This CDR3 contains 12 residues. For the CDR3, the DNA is TGTGCCAGCAGTTTCAGACAGGGTTGGGAGTTCTTC. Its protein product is CASSFRQGWEFF.

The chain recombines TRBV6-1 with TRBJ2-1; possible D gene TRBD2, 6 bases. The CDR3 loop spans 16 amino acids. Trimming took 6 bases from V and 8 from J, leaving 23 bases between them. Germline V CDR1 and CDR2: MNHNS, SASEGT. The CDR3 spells CASSARTIGSVDEQFF. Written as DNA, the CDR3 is TGTGCCAGCAGCGCCCGGACTATCGGGTCCGTGGATGAGCAGTTCTTC.

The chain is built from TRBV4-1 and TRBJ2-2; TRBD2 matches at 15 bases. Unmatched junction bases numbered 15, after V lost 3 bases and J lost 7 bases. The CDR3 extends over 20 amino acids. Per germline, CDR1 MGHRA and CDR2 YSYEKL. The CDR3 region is CASSHLGLAGGPRVVGELFF. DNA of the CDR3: TGCGCCAGCAGCCACTTAGGACTAGCGGGAGGGCCGAGGGTTGTCGGGGAGCTGTTTTTT.

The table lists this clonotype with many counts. The CDR3 nucleotides are TGTGCCAGTAGTTTAGTCAATGAGCAGTTCTTC. Protein product: CASSLVNEQFF. This chain links TRBV19 with TRBJ2-1; D remains ambiguous. V was pared by 5 bases and J by 6 bases, with 5 bases between. The germline CDR1 and CDR2 sequences are LNHDA and SQIVND (reference sequence). The CDR3 covers 11 residues.

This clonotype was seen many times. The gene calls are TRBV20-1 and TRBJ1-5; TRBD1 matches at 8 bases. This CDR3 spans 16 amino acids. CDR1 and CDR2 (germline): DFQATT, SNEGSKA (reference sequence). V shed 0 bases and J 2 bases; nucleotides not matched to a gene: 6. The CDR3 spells CSAREAGGAGNQPQHF. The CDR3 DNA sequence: TGCAGTGCTAGAGAAGCAGGGGGCGCCGGCAATCAGCCCCAGCATTTT.

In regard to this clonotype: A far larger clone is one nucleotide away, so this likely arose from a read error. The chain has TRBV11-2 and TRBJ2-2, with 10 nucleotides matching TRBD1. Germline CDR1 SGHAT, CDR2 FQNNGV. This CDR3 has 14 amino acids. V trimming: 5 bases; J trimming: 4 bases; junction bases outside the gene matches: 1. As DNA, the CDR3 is TGTGCCAGCAGCGGGACAGGGGTCACCGGGGAGCTGTTTTTT. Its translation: CASSGTGVTGELFF.

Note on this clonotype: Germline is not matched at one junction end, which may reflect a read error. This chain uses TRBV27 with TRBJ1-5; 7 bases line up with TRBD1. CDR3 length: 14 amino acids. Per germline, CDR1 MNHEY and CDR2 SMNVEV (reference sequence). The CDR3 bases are TGTGCCAGCAGGAGACAGGGAGGCAATCATCCCCAGCATTTT. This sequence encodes CASRRQGGNHPQHF.

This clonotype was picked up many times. This CDR3 is CASSLGLAGGIDTQYF. In DNA, the CDR3 is TGCGCCAGCAGCTTGGGGCTAGCGGGAGGGATAGATACGCAGTATTTT. The chain uses TRBV5-1 and TRBJ2-3, with TRBD2 matching 12 bases. The ends lost 0 bases at V and 5 bases at J; junction bases unmatched: 4. The germline V gene has CDR1 SGHRS and CDR2 YFSETQ. The CDR3 runs 16 residues.

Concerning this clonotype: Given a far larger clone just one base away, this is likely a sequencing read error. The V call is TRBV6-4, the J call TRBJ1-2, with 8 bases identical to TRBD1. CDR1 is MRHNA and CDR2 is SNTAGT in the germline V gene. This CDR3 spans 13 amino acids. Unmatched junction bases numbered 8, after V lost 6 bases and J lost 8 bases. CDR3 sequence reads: CASRPTGDGGYTF. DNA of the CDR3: TGTGCCAGCAGACCGACAGGGGACGGAGGCTACACCTTC.

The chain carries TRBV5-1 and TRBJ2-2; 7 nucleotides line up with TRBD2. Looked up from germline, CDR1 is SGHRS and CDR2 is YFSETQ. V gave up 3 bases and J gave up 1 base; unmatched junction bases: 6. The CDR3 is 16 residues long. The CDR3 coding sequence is TGCGCCAGCAGCTGGGGACTATCTGGGAACACCGGGGAGCTGTTTTTT. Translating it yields CASSWGLSGNTGELFF.

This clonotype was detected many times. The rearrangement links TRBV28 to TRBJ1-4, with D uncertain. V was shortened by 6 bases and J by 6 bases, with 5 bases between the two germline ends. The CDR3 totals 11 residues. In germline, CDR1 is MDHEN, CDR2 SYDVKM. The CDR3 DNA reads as TGTGCCAGCAGAATAGATGAAAAACTGTTTTTT. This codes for CASRIDEKLFF.

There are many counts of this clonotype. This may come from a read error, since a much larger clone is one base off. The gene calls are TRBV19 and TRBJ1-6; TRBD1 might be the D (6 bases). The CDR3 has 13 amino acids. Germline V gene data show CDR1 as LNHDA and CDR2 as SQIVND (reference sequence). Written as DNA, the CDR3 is TGTGCCAGCGGACAGTCCAATAATTCACCCCCCCACTTT. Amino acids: CASGQSNNSPPHF.

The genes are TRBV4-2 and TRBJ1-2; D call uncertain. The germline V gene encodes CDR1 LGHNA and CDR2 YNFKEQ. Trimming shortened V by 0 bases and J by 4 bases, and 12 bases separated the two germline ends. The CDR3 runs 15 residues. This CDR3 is CASSQEPQARYGYTF. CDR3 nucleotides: TGTGCCAGCAGCCAAGAACCCCAGGCCCGCTATGGCTACACCTTC.

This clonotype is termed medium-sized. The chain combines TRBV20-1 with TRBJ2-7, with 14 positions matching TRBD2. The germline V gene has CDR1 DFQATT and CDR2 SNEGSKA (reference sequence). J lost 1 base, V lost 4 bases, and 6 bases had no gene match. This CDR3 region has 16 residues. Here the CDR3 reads CSATGLAGASSYEQYF. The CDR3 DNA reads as TGCAGTGCTACGGGACTAGCGGGGGCCTCATCCTACGAGCAGTACTTC.

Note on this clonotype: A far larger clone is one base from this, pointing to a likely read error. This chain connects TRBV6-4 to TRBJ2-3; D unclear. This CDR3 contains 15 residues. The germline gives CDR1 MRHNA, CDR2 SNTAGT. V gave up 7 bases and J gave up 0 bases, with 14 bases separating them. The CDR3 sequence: CASIELAQSTDTQYF. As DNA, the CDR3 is TGTGCCAGCATTGAATTAGCACAGAGCACAGATACGCAGTATTTT.

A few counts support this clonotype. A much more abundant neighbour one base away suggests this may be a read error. The CDR3 reads CASSEGGRSSYNEQFF. The CDR3 nucleotides read TGTGCCAGCAGTGAAGGGGGGAGGAGCTCCTACAATGAGCAGTTCTTC. This sequence joins TRBV6-1 and TRBJ2-1, with D maybe TRBD2 (6 bases). The V gene lost 1 base and the J gene lost 0 bases, with 10 bases spanning the gap. The CDR3 sequence is 16 residues long. Germline V gene lookup returns CDR1 MNHNS and CDR2 SASEGT.

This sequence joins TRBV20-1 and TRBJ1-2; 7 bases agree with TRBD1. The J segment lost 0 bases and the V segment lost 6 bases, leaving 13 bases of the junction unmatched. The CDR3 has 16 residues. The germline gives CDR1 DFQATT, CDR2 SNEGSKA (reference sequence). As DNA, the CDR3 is TGCAGTGCGGCTGGGGGGGACAGAACTCCTAACTATGGCTACACCTTC. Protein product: CSAAGGDRTPNYGYTF.

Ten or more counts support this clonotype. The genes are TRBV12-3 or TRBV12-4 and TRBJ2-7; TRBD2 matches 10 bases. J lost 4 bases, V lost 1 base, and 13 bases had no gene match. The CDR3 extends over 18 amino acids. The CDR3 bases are TGTGCCAGCAGTTTAGTCCTGTATGGGGCTAGCGGGAGATACGAGCAGTACTTC. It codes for CASSLVLYGASGRYEQYF.

CDR3 in amino acids: CASSPLSGGGNEQFF. CDR3 coding DNA: TGTGCCAGCAGTCCACTGTCGGGAGGAGGCAATGAGCAGTTCTTC. The chain combines TRBV12-3 or TRBV12-4 with TRBJ2-1; 7 nucleotides agree with TRBD2. With V trimmed by 5 bases and J by 6 bases, 10 bases remained unmatched. The CDR3 covers 15 residues.

This CDR3 reads CASSQRYGANVLTF. CDR3 DNA: TGTGCCAGCAGTCAACGATATGGGGCCAACGTCCTGACTTTC. The chain has TRBV7-9 and TRBJ2-6; D remains ambiguous. The germline V gene encodes CDR1 SEHNR and CDR2 FQNEAQ (reference sequence). This CDR3 is 14 amino acids long. V was trimmed by 6 bases and J by 3 bases, leaving 9 bases between them.

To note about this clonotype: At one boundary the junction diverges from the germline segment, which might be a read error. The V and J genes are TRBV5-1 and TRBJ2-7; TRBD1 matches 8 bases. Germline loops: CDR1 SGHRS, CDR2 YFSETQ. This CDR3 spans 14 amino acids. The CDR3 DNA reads TGCGCCAGCAGCCTGACAGGGGTTTCGGACGAGCATTACTTC. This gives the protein CASSLTGVSDEHYF.